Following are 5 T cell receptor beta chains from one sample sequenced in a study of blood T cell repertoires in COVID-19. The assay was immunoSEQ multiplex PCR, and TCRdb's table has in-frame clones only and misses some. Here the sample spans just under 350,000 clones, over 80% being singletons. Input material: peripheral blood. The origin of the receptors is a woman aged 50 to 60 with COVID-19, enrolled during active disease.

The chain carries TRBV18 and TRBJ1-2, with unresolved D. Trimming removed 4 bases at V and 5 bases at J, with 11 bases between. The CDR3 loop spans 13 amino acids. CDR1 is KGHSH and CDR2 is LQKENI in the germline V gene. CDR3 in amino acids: CASSRGHGYGYTF. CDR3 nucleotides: TGTGCCAGCTCACGAGGGCACGGGTATGGCTACACCTTC.

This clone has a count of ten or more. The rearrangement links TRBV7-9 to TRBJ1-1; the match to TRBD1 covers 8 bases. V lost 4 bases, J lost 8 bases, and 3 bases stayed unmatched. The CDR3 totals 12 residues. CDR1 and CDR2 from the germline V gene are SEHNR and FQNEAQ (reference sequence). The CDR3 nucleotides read TGTGCCAGCAGCTGGTACAGGGGGGAAGCTTTCTTT. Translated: CASSWYRGEAFF.

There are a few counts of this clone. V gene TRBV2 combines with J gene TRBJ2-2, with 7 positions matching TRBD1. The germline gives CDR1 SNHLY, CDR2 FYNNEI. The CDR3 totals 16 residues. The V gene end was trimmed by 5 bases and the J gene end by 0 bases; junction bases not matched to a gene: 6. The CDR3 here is CASSSNRGANTGELFF. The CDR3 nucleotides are TGTGCCAGCAGTTCAAACAGGGGCGCGAACACCGGGGAGCTGTTTTTT.

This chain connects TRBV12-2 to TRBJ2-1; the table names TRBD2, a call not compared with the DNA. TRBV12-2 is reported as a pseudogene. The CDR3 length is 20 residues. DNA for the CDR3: TGTGCAAGTCGCTTACGGGGTATCGTAGGAAAGGCGCCGTTAATCGATGAGCAGTTCTTC. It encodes CASRLRGIVGKAPLIDEQFF.

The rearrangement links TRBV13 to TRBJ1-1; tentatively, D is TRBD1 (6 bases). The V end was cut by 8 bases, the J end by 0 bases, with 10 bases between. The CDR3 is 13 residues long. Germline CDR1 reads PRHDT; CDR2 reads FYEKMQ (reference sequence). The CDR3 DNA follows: TGTGCCAGCCGGGACAAATTGAACACTGAAGCTTTCTTT. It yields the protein CASRDKLNTEAFF.